The clone carrying this TCR beta chain was detected many times. Its antigen is unknown. This record belongs to a study of early T cells in non-severe SARS-CoV-2 infection. At the level of the study: Unsorted whole blood bulk RNA was sequenced, with unpaired chains. Study findings and constraints: The VDJdb matching leaned toward anti-spike CD8 responses and overlooked private and CD4 specificities.

Trimming stripped 3 bases from V and 2 bases from J, with 11 bases between. CDR1 LGHNA and CDR2 YNFKEQ come from the germline V gene. The CDR3 contains 14 residues. The library protocol tagged individual cDNA molecules with unique molecular identifiers. MiXCR, run by TCRdb on the 5' RACE reads, gives a single entry per CDR3 protein. The sample shows fewer than 80,000 distinct CDR3 sequences, about 13% of them seen only once. This receptor was identified in an adult who was a healthcare worker with PCR-confirmed SARS-CoV-2 infection or an uninfected control (not recorded which). The sample consisted of whole blood. This chain joins TRBV4-2 and TRBJ2-7; either TRBD1 or TRBD2 may fit D (5 bases each). CDR3 sequence: CASSQGDGAYEQYF. In nucleotides, the CDR3 is TGTGCCAGCAGCCAGGGGGACGGAGCCTACGAGCAGTACTTC.